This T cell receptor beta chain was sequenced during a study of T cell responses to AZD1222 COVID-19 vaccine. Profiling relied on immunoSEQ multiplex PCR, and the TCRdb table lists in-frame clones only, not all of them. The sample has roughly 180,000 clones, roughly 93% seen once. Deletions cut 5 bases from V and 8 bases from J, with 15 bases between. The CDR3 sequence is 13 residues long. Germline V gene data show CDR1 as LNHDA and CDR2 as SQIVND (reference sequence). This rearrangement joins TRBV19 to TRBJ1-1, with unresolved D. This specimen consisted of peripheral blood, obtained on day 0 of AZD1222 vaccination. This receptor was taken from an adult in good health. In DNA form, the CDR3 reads TGTGCCAGTAGTTCCACCTCGCTAGGGGAAGCTTTCTTT. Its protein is CASSSTSLGEAFF.